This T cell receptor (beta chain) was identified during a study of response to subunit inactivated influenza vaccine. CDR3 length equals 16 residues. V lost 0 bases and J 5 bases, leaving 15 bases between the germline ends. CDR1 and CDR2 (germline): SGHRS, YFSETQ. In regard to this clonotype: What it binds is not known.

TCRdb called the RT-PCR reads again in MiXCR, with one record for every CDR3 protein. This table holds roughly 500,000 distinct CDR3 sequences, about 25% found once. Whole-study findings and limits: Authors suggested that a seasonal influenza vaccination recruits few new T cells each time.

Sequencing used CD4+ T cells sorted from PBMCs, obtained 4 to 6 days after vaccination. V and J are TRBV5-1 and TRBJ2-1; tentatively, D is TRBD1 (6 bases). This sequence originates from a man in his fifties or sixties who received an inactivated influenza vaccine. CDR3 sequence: CASSLEGTLGNNEQFF. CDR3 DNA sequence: TGCGCCAGCAGCTTGGAGGGGACACTGGGGAACAATGAGCAGTTCTTC.